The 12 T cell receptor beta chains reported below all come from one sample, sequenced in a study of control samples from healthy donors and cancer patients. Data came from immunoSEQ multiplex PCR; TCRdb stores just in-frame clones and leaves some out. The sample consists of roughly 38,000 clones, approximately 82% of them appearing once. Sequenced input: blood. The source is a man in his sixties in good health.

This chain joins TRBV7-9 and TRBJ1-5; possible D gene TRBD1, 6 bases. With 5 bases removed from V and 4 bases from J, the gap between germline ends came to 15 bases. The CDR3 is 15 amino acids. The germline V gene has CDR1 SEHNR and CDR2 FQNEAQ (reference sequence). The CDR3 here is CASSPPGAGNQPQHF. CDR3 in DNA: TGTGCCAGCAGCCCACCGGGGGCGGGAAATCAGCCCCAGCATTTT.

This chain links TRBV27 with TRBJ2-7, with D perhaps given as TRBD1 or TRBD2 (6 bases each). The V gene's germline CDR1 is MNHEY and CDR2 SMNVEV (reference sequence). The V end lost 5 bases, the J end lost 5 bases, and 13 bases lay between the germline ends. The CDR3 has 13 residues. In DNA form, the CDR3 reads TGTGCCAGCAGTGTACAGGGAGGCAACGAGCAGTACTTC. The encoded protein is CASSVQGGNEQYF.

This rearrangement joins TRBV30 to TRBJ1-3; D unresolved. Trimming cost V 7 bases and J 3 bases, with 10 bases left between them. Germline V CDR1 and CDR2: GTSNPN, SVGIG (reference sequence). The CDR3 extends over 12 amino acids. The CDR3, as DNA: TGTGCCTCCCTCCGCGATGGAAACACCATATATTTT. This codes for CASLRDGNTIYF.

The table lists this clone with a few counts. The CDR3 DNA follows: TGTGCCAGCAGTGAAGCTCCCAGGGGAAGTAACAATGAGCAGTTCTTC. Amino acid sequence: CASSEAPRGSNNEQFF. This chain links TRBV2 with TRBJ2-1; maybe TRBD1 (6 bases). The CDR3 covers 16 residues. The germline V gene encodes CDR1 SNHLY and CDR2 FYNNEI. V was trimmed by 0 bases and J by 5 bases, leaving 14 bases between them.

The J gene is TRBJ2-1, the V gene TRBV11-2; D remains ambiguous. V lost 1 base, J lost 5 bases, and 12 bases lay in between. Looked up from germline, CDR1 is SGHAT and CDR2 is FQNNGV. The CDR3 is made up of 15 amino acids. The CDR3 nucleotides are TGTGCCAGCAGCTTAGGCTTTGGTTCCAACAATGAGCAGTTCTTC. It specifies CASSLGFGSNNEQFF.

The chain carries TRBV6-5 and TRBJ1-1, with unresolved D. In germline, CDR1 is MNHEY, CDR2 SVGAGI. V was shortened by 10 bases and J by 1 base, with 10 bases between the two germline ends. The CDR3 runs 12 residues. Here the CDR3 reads CATKTRNTEAFF. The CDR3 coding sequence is TGTGCCACCAAAACACGGAACACTGAAGCTTTCTTT.

The CDR3 here is CASSGPRLSSYNSPLHF. DNA for the CDR3: TGTGCCAGCAGCGGACCCCGGCTGAGCTCCTATAATTCACCCCTCCACTTT. J is TRBJ1-6 and V is TRBV5-6; no clear D. In germline, CDR1 is SGHDT, CDR2 YYEEEE. The CDR3 is made up of 17 amino acids. V lost 4 bases and J 0 bases, leaving 14 bases between the germline ends.

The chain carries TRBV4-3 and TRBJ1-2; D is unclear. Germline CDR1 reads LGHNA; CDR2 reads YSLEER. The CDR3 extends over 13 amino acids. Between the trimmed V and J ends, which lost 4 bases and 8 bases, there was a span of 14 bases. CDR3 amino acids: CASSPVYTGGYTF. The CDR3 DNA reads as TGCGCCAGCAGCCCCGTGTACACGGGAGGCTACACCTTC.

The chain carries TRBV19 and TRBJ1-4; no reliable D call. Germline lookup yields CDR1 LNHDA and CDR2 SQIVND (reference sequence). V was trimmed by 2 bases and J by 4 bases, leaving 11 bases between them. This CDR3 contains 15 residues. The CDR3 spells CASSILRTGNEKLFF. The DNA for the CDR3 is TGTGCCAGTAGTATACTCCGGACGGGTAATGAAAAACTGTTTTTT.

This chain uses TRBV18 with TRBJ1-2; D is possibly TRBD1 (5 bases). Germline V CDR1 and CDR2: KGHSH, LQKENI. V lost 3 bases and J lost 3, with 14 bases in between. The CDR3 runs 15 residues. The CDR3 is CASSPGPKEYYGYTF. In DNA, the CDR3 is TGTGCCAGCTCACCGGGACCGAAAGAGTACTATGGCTACACCTTC.

CDR3 protein: CASSLSGNADTQYF. The CDR3 DNA reads as TGCGCCAGCAGCCTCAGCGGGAACGCAGATACGCAGTATTTT. The gene calls are TRBV5-1 and TRBJ2-3; 7 nucleotides line up with TRBD2. CDR1 and CDR2 from the germline V gene are SGHRS and YFSETQ. This CDR3 has 14 residues. J was trimmed by 4 bases and V by 4 bases; bases with no gene match: 6. Full variable domain (outside the CDR3, taken from reference TRBV5-1 and TRBJ2-3): KAGVTQTPRYLIKTRGQQVTLSCSPISGHRSVSWYQQTPGQGLQFLFEYFSETQRNKGNFPGRFSGRQFSNSRSEMNVSTLELGDSALYLCASSLSGNADTQYFGPGTRLTVL.

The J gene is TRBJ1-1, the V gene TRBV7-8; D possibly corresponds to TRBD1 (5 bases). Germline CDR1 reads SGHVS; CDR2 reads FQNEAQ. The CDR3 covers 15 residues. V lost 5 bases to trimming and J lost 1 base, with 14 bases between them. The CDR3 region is CASSHWDSENTEAFF. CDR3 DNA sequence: TGTGCCAGCAGCCATTGGGACTCAGAGAACACTGAAGCTTTCTTT.